This is a list of T cell receptor beta chains from one sample in a study of cytomegalovirus exposure and HLA in healthy donors. Libraries were prepared by immunoSEQ multiplex PCR; TCRdb keeps only in-frame clonotypes and omits some of them. The table records tens of thousands of clones, roughly 72% of them present only once. Sequencing was performed on PBMCs. These receptors were taken from a man aged 25-45 years in good health and CMV-seronegative. Both conserved end residues are part of each CDR3. Each record gives: D gene, J gene, V gene, CDR3 protein. The D gene is left open where the match is weak.

d_call: NA
j_call: TRBJ1-5
v_call: TRBV4-1
cdr3_aa: CASSPREPPGVGAVNQPQHF

d_call: NA
j_call: TRBJ2-2
v_call: TRBV9
cdr3_aa: CASSVVAGGNTGELFF

d_call: NA
j_call: TRBJ1-1
v_call: TRBV20-1
cdr3_aa: CSAANTWEAFF

d_call: NA
j_call: TRBJ1-1
v_call: TRBV9
cdr3_aa: CASSPKPGERIEAFF

d_call: NA
j_call: TRBJ1-3
v_call: TRBV6-6
cdr3_aa: CASSYLKGVGGNTIYF

d_call: TRBD1
j_call: TRBJ1-2
v_call: TRBV9
cdr3_aa: CASSSLDRASYGYTF

d_call: NA
j_call: TRBJ2-2
v_call: TRBV5-1
cdr3_aa: CASRPDSHLEPTGELFF

d_call: TRBD1
j_call: TRBJ1-5
v_call: TRBV29-1
cdr3_aa: CSVGGQGNQPQHF

d_call: NA
j_call: TRBJ2-3
v_call: TRBV11-3
cdr3_aa: CASSLGRADRRSDTQYF

d_call: TRBD1
j_call: TRBJ1-1
v_call: TRBV29-1
cdr3_aa: CSVGQGVNTEAFF

d_call: TRBD2
j_call: TRBJ2-2
v_call: TRBV5-1
cdr3_aa: CASSQRGSNTGELFF

d_call: NA
j_call: TRBJ2-1
v_call: TRBV5-1
cdr3_aa: CASSLDGSSYNEQFF

d_call: NA
j_call: TRBJ2-6
v_call: TRBV11-3
cdr3_aa: CASSSTGSYSGANVLTF

d_call: NA
j_call: TRBJ1-3
v_call: TRBV4-1
cdr3_aa: CASSQVVQGNTIYF

d_call: NA
j_call: TRBJ2-1
v_call: TRBV14
cdr3_aa: CASSQDLGSEQFF

d_call: NA
j_call: TRBJ2-3
v_call: TRBV9
cdr3_aa: CASSVGGRTDTQYF

d_call: NA
j_call: TRBJ1-1
v_call: TRBV9
cdr3_aa: CASSVGGGAEAFF

d_call: NA
j_call: TRBJ2-1
v_call: TRBV5-1
cdr3_aa: CASRSESSYNEQFF

d_call: TRBD2
j_call: TRBJ2-3
v_call: TRBV7-3
cdr3_aa: CASSSRGADTQYF

d_call: TRBD1
j_call: TRBJ1-2
v_call: TRBV6-5
cdr3_aa: CASSYRQGDGYTF

d_call: NA
j_call: TRBJ2-3
v_call: TRBV10-3
cdr3_aa: CAISNRDSGGTDTQYF

d_call: TRBD1
j_call: TRBJ1-5
v_call: TRBV7-3
cdr3_aa: CASSLQGGQPQHF

d_call: NA
j_call: TRBJ1-2
v_call: TRBV2
cdr3_aa: CASQKEGHGYTF

d_call: NA
j_call: TRBJ1-3
v_call: TRBV7-2
cdr3_aa: CASSLARSSGNTIYF

d_call: TRBD2
j_call: TRBJ2-3
v_call: TRBV25-1
cdr3_aa: CASSEWAGGADTQYF

d_call: NA
j_call: TRBJ2-1
v_call: TRBV5-1
cdr3_aa: CASSSHNSGLLTDEQFF

d_call: NA
j_call: TRBJ1-6
v_call: TRBV27
cdr3_aa: CASSFYDSGASNSPLHF

d_call: NA
j_call: TRBJ1-4
v_call: TRBV7-9
cdr3_aa: CASTLSGEELFF

d_call: NA
j_call: TRBJ1-1
v_call: TRBV7-9
cdr3_aa: CASSLWGGTEAFF

d_call: NA
j_call: TRBJ1-1
v_call: TRBV6-1
cdr3_aa: CASSGPKPTPTEAFF

d_call: TRBD1
j_call: TRBJ2-5
v_call: TRBV4-1
cdr3_aa: CASSQEGQGNQETQYF

d_call: TRBD2
j_call: TRBJ2-5
v_call: TRBV9
cdr3_aa: CASSVGGRAERETQYF

d_call: TRBD1
j_call: TRBJ2-7
v_call: TRBV7-9
cdr3_aa: CASSLAPGQRHYEQYF

d_call: NA
j_call: TRBJ1-1
v_call: TRBV25-1
cdr3_aa: CASSEWEMNTEAFF

d_call: TRBD2
j_call: TRBJ2-3
v_call: TRBV9
cdr3_aa: CASSSSGGDTQYF

d_call: NA
j_call: TRBJ1-4
v_call: TRBV7-2
cdr3_aa: CASSLYGSWQDEKLFF

d_call: TRBD2
j_call: TRBJ2-1
v_call: TRBV9
cdr3_aa: CASSVSRLAGSSYNEQFF

d_call: TRBD2
j_call: TRBJ2-2
v_call: TRBV5-1
cdr3_aa: CASSFGGSSVVGELFF

d_call: TRBD1
j_call: TRBJ1-6
v_call: TRBV5-1
cdr3_aa: CASSYISGQGIDSPLHF

d_call: TRBD2
j_call: TRBJ2-2
v_call: TRBV27
cdr3_aa: CASTLGLAGGAGELFF

d_call: TRBD1
j_call: TRBJ2-3
v_call: TRBV7-3
cdr3_aa: CASSSGTGDADTQYF

d_call: TRBD1
j_call: TRBJ2-2
v_call: TRBV9
cdr3_aa: CASNDRGQAGELFF